The 27 T cell receptor beta chains listed next were all sequenced from one sample in a study of cytomegalovirus exposure and HLA in healthy donors (dated by TCRdb to 2016 to 2017). Library generation was performed with the immunoSEQ multiplex PCR assay. A mixture of 60 forward primers for TCR Vbeta segments and 13 reverse primers for TCR Jbeta segments was used in the multiplex PCR. As stored in TCRdb, this immuneACCESS dataset retains in-frame rearrangements with V and J assigned. A fraction of the clones does not appear; measured against another copy, unresolved V genes explain less than half of the discrepancy, and the remainder lacks a known reason. The sample table contains around 140,000 clones; only one count was recorded for approximately 86% of them. The ten largest clones capture 0.45% to 0.6% of the sample. The sequencing input was PBMCs. All receptors derive from a woman aged 40 to 50 in good health and CMV-seronegative.

The chain recombines TRBV30 with TRBJ1-1; a possible D gene is TRBD1 (6 bases). Germline CDR1 and CDR2: GTSNPN and SVGIG (reference sequence). The CDR3 totals 14 residues. Trimming took off 2 bases at V and 4 bases at J, with 14 bases between the two ends. CDR3 in amino acids: CAWSHSGVGTEAFF. The CDR3 DNA follows: TGTGCCTGGAGTCACTCAGGGGTGGGCACTGAAGCTTTCTTT.

In its sample, this clone was seen a few times. CDR3 amino acids: CASSFPSGGSGADTQYF. The DNA of the CDR3 is TGCGCCAGCAGCTTTCCTAGCGGAGGGAGTGGAGCAGATACGCAGTATTTT. The gene calls are TRBV5-1 and TRBJ2-3, with TRBD2 identical over 7 bases. Unmatched junction bases numbered 13, after V lost 2 bases and J lost 4 bases. The CDR3 loop spans 17 amino acids. Per germline, CDR1 SGHRS and CDR2 YFSETQ.

This chain uses TRBV6-5 with TRBJ2-1, with D possibly TRBD2 on 5 matching bases. This CDR3 comprises 13 residues. With 5 bases removed from V and 8 bases from J, the gap between germline ends came to 13 bases. Germline V gene lookup returns CDR1 MNHEY and CDR2 SVGAGI. In DNA, the CDR3 is TGTGCCAGCAGTCGTGACCTAGCCCATGAGCAGTTCTTC. This gives the protein CASSRDLAHEQFF.

This sequence joins TRBV28 and TRBJ1-6; D remains ambiguous. The CDR3 has 12 residues. In germline, CDR1 is MDHEN, CDR2 SYDVKM. V was clipped by 3 bases and J by 9 bases, with 6 bases between them. Written as DNA, the CDR3 is TGTGCCAGCAGTTTTATGGCTTCACCCCTCCACTTT. It yields the protein CASSFMASPLHF.

V gene TRBV7-2 combines with J gene TRBJ2-7; no firm D call. There are 12 residues in the CDR3. Germline CDR1 reads SGHTA; CDR2 reads FQGNSA. V gave up 1 base and J gave up 5 bases, with 6 bases separating them. CDR3 sequence: CASSLDYDEQYF. For the CDR3, the DNA is TGTGCCAGCAGCTTAGACTACGACGAGCAGTACTTC.

The V gene is TRBV11-2, the J gene TRBJ2-7; D not certain. Trimming shortened V by 0 bases and J by 2 bases, and 8 bases separated the two germline ends. CDR3 length equals 14 residues. Germline CDR1 and CDR2: SGHAT and FQNNGV. Written as DNA, the CDR3 is TGTGCCAGCAGCTTAGATTTGGCAGCCTACGAGCAGTACTTC. Protein sequence: CASSLDLAAYEQYF.

The gene calls are TRBV2 and TRBJ2-1; maybe TRBD2 (6 bases). V lost 4 bases, J lost 6 bases, and 13 bases lay in between. The CDR3 runs 14 residues. The V gene's germline CDR1 is SNHLY and CDR2 FYNNEI. Here the CDR3 DNA reads TGTGCCAGCAGTGTGGGGGGAAGGGTCAATGAGCAGTTCTTC. Its translation is CASSVGGRVNEQFF.

The chain carries TRBV29-1 and TRBJ2-1; TRBD1 agrees at 9 bases. CDR1 is SQVTM and CDR2 is ANQGSEA in the germline V gene. J lost 9 bases, V lost 4 bases, and 7 bases had no gene match. The CDR3 is made up of 13 amino acids. The CDR3 reads CSVAGTGNSEQFF. DNA of the CDR3: TGCAGCGTTGCCGGGACAGGGAATAGTGAGCAGTTCTTC.

The gene calls are TRBV11-2 and TRBJ2-3; no clear D. Trimming stripped 5 bases from V and 1 base from J, with 19 bases between. The CDR3 is 17 amino acids. The germline V gene has CDR1 SGHAT and CDR2 FQNNGV. The CDR3 spells CASSKSPLPFGTDTQYF. The DNA for the CDR3 is TGTGCCAGCAGCAAAAGTCCACTACCTTTTGGCACAGATACGCAGTATTTT.

The chain is built from TRBV15 and TRBJ2-7, with D maybe TRBD1 (6 bases). The CDR3 consists of 17 residues. The germline gives CDR1 LNHNV, CDR2 YYDKDF (reference sequence). Trimming took off 3 bases at V and 7 bases at J, with 25 bases between the two ends. The CDR3 loop is CATSSPPGTRRVGEQYF. The DNA for the CDR3 is TGTGCCACCAGCAGTCCCCCGGGGACACGGCGGGTTGGGGAGCAGTACTTC.

In DNA, the CDR3 is TGTGCCAGCAGCTCCCGGGACTACGGTTACGAGCAGTACTTC. This codes for CASSSRDYGYEQYF. The chain recombines TRBV7-2 with TRBJ2-7, with TRBD2 matching 7 bases. The CDR3 totals 14 residues. The ends lost 4 bases at V and 4 bases at J; junction bases unmatched: 7. CDR1 is SGHTA and CDR2 is FQGNSA in the germline V gene.

This clone was seen a single time. Different DNA sequences within this sample yield the same CDR3. The J gene is TRBJ2-3, the V gene TRBV5-1; no definite D call. The CDR3 is 13 amino acids. Germline V gene lookup returns CDR1 SGHRS and CDR2 YFSETQ. V lost 0 bases, J lost 1 base, and 3 bases lay in between. The CDR3 DNA sequence: TGCGCCAGCAGCTTGGGCGGCACAGATACGCAGTATTTT. It specifies CASSLGGTDTQYF.

The chain joins TRBV28 to TRBJ2-3; 9 bases map to TRBD2. V shed 7 bases and J 4 bases; nucleotides not matched to a gene: 9. CDR3 length: 15 residues. Germline values: CDR1 MDHEN, CDR2 SYDVKM. CDR3 nucleotide sequence: TGTGCCAGCACTAGCGGGGCCCCTCCCGCAGATACGCAGTATTTT. It translates to CASTSGAPPADTQYF.

The chain has TRBV19 and TRBJ1-1; 8 bases are a match to TRBD1. J lost 11 bases, V lost 6 bases, and 8 bases had no gene match. This CDR3 is 12 amino acids long. Germline V gene data show CDR1 as LNHDA and CDR2 as SQIVND (reference sequence). CDR3 sequence (DNA): TGTGCCAGTAGCACAGGGGGGGTTTGGGCTTTCTTT. Residues: CASSTGGVWAFF. Looking up the rest from reference TRBV19 and TRBJ1-1 gives the full variable domain: DGGITQSPKYLFRKEGQNVTLSCEQNLNHDAMYWYRQDPGQGLRLIYYSQIVNDFQKGDIAEGYSVSREKKESFPLTVTSAQKNPTAFYLCASSTGGVWAFFGQGTRLTVV.

The gene calls are TRBV7-8 and TRBJ1-3, with D possibly being TRBD1 (6 bases). Germline loops: CDR1 SGHVS, CDR2 FQNEAQ. V was shortened by 2 bases and J by 0 bases, with 11 bases between the two germline ends. The CDR3 spans 16 residues. CDR3 in amino acids: CASSLQGTYSGNTIYF. CDR3 nucleotides: TGTGCCAGCAGCTTACAGGGGACCTACTCTGGAAACACCATATATTTT.

The gene calls are TRBV28 and TRBJ1-5; D uncertain. This CDR3 is 16 amino acids long. Germline V lookup: CDR1 MDHEN, CDR2 SYDVKM. The germline V and J ends were trimmed by 3 bases and 0 bases, with 12 bases remaining between them. The CDR3 nucleotides read TGTGCCAGCAGTTTTAACCCCAGATATAGCAATCAGCCCCAGCATTTT. It specifies CASSFNPRYSNQPQHF. Looking up the rest from reference TRBV28 and TRBJ1-5 gives the full variable domain: DVKVTQSSRYLVKRTGEKVFLECVQDMDHENMFWYRQDPGLGLRLIYFSYDVKMKEKGDIPEGYSVSREKKERFSLILESASTNQTSMYLCASSFNPRYSNQPQHFGDGTRLSIL.

The chain joins TRBV27 to TRBJ2-1; D is unresolved. V was shortened by 2 bases and J by 4 bases, with 6 bases between the two germline ends. Germline lookup yields CDR1 MNHEY and CDR2 SMNVEV (reference sequence). This CDR3 spans 13 amino acids. The CDR3 loop is CASSLGSYNEQFF. In nucleotides, the CDR3 is TGTGCCAGCAGTTTAGGCAGTTACAATGAGCAGTTCTTC.

The chain couples TRBV5-1 to TRBJ2-7, with 9 bases lining up with TRBD1. The CDR3 is made up of 15 amino acids. The V gene's germline CDR1 is SGHRS and CDR2 YFSETQ. V shed 0 bases, J shed 4 bases, and the junction held 5 bases outside the gene matches. CDR3 protein: CASSLGTGVLYEQYF. CDR3 DNA sequence: TGCGCCAGCAGCTTGGGGACAGGGGTTTTATACGAGCAGTACTTC.

V and J are TRBV2 and TRBJ2-1; 10 bases are shared with TRBD2. Trimming took 8 bases from V and 7 from J; bases not matched to a gene: 8. Germline assignment: CDR1 SNHLY and CDR2 FYNNEI. CDR3 length: 14 amino acids. The CDR3: CASGGLAATNEQFF. The CDR3 region has the DNA TGTGCCAGCGGTGGACTAGCGGCCACTAATGAGCAGTTCTTC.

With respect to this clone: Other DNA sequences in the same sample also yield this CDR3. The chain recombines TRBV28 with TRBJ2-7; 7 bases match TRBD1. Germline trimming cut 6 bases from V and 3 bases from J; bases unmatched to any gene: 2. Germline V CDR1 and CDR2: MDHEN, SYDVKM. The CDR3 extends over 12 amino acids. The CDR3 reads CASRRDSYEQYF. In DNA, the CDR3 is TGTGCCAGCAGGAGGGACAGCTACGAGCAGTACTTC.

The V and J genes are TRBV5-1 and TRBJ2-5, with 7 bases lining up with TRBD2. The CDR3 extends over 15 amino acids. The junction had 9 bases not matched to a gene; V was cut back by 3 bases and J by 4 bases. CDR1 SGHRS and CDR2 YFSETQ come from the germline V gene. Written as DNA, the CDR3 is TGCGCCAGCAGCTCACTGGCGGGGGTCGGAGAGACCCAGTACTTC. It codes for CASSSLAGVGETQYF.

The V and J genes are TRBV7-8 and TRBJ1-2; D is unclear. The CDR3 consists of 17 residues. The V gene lost 2 bases and the J gene lost 7 bases, with 23 bases spanning the gap. Germline CDR1 SGHVS, CDR2 FQNEAQ. Here the CDR3 DNA reads TGTGCCAGCAGCTTAAGAGAGACGCTAGCTTTGGTTGGTGGCTACACCTTC. It is translated as CASSLRETLALVGGYTF.

This sequence joins TRBV7-2 and TRBJ1-2; maybe TRBD1 (5 bases). The CDR3 length is 13 residues. Trimming pared 5 bases from V and 8 bases from J, leaving 15 bases between. Germline-derived CDR1 and CDR2 are SGHTA and FQGNSA. CDR3 bases: TGTGCCAGCAGCCCGCCTGACAGATCCGGCTACACCTTC. It encodes CASSPPDRSGYTF.

This clone showed up just a few times. In DNA, the CDR3 is TGCGCCAGCAGCCCCGGCCCACAGGCAGATACGCAGTATTTT. This codes for CASSPGPQADTQYF. The genes are TRBV4-1 and TRBJ2-3; TRBD1 is a possible D gene (5 bases). Germline CDR1 MGHRA, CDR2 YSYEKL. V was clipped by 4 bases and J by 4 bases, with 12 bases between them. The CDR3 sequence is 14 residues long.

This sequence joins TRBV6-1 and TRBJ1-2; 7 positions match TRBD1. The CDR3 runs to 15 residues. Losses at the gene ends were 0 bases for V and 4 bases for J; bases not matched to a gene: 5. In germline, CDR1 is MNHNS, CDR2 SASEGT. CDR3 nucleotide sequence: TGTGCCAGCAGTGAAGCGACAGGGACGGGCTATGGCTACACCTTC. It codes for CASSEATGTGYGYTF.

The chain links TRBV19 to TRBJ1-6; TRBD1 is a possible D gene (5 bases). V dropped 3 bases and J dropped 6 bases, with 6 bases sitting between them. Germline V lookup: CDR1 LNHDA, CDR2 SQIVND (reference sequence). The CDR3 is 13 residues long. The CDR3 nucleotides are TGTGCCAGTAGTATGACAGTTAATTCACCCCTCCACTTT. This codes for CASSMTVNSPLHF.

The chain has TRBV6-1 and TRBJ2-5; the match to TRBD1 covers 12 bases. Looked up from germline, CDR1 is MNHNS and CDR2 is SASEGT. J was trimmed by 4 bases and V by 7 bases; bases with no gene match: 4. There are 14 residues in the CDR3. For the CDR3, the DNA is TGTGCCAGCATCAGGGACAGGGGGCGAGAGACCCAGTACTTC. Translation: CASIRDRGRETQYF.